This T cell receptor (beta chain) emerged from a study of CD8 T cells in Susac syndrome. The junction had 9 bases not matched to a gene; V was cut back by 5 bases and J by 7 bases. The length of the CDR3 is 15 residues. Looked up from germline, CDR1 is MNHEY and CDR2 is SMNVEV (reference sequence). TCR beta from blood CD8+ and CD4+ T cells was sequenced. The multiple sclerosis control group was made up of treatment-naive patients with stable or active relapsing-remitting disease. Isolation of CD8+ and CD4+ T cells was performed negatively, whereas enrichment of TEMRA cells was done by FACS. The authors reverse transcribed roughly 0.5 to 1 ug RNA with random hexamers. The amplification used immunoSEQ multiplex PCR on TCR beta CDR3; it spanned 54 Vbeta and 13 Jbeta. Using its own MiXCR run on the immunoSEQ multiplex PCR reads, TCRdb lists one record per CDR3 protein. The sample comprises hundreds of thousands of distinct CDR3 sequences, about 88% of which are singletons, and over 0.1% rests with the top ten.

Sequencing was performed on CD8+ T cells from PBMCs. The gene calls are TRBV27 and TRBJ1-4, with 8 bases aligning to TRBD1. The source is a human donor with multiple sclerosis. The CDR3 protein is CASSPNGQGGEKLFF. CDR3 in DNA: TGTGCCAGCAGTCCCAACGGACAGGGAGGTGAAAAACTGTTTTTT.